This T cell receptor (beta chain) originates from a study of shared clonotypes between healthy human individuals (dated by TCRdb to the early 2020s). As for the study more broadly: The cohort comprised two women and a few men aged 18 to 49 years. For each donor, CD4 naive and CD4 memory were each given three plates, CD8 naive was given two plates, and CD8 memory was given one plate. To estimate repertoire size and how much clonotype sharing occurs between individuals, the study deeply sequenced the blood TCR repertoires of roughly 5 healthy adults. Different laboratories and diverse techniques were used to prepare libraries and sequence TCR repertoires, to increase sequencing depth and limit assay-specific biases. Each donor's leukapheresis produced roughly between about 0.9 and 9.5 billion PBMCs.

CDR1 is given as MNHEY and CDR2 as SMNVEV, both from the germline V gene (reference sequence). The CDR3 runs 15 amino acids, cysteine and phenylalanine included. Only CDR3 DNA is held: 45 bases, read in frame from base 1. After removal of 2 bases from V and 5 bases from J, the junction retains 7 bases not matched to a gene. TCR CDR3 regions were amplified from genomic DNA by multiplex PCR using the deep immunoSEQ assay. For each cell subset, the extracted genomic DNA was distributed evenly across all wells of several immunoSEQ 96-well plates, and each plate served as one replicate. For sorted subsets, each replicate PCR was loaded with roughly 200 ng genomic DNA, equivalent to approximately 33,000 T cell genomes. Purified libraries were measured with a Qubit 3.0 fluorometer, size-checked on a Bioanalyzer 2100, and measured again with the KAPA Library Quantification kit. A separate single-read 150-cycle Illumina NextSeq 550 flow cell was used to sequence each immunoSEQ 96-well plate. In the source study's methods: Because only junctional sequences without quality scores were contained in the immunoSEQ output, filtering matching that applied to full-length reads could not be performed. To assign V/J genes and CDR3, sequences were annotated using PyIR, a Python wrapper for IgBLAST v1.9, with IMGT germline references. Reads with weak V/J assignments (E-value above 1e-6), missing CDR3, stop codons, out-of-frame junctions, or ambiguous translated residues were removed. V3J clonotypes were defined by identical inferred V gene, J gene, and CDR3 amino acid sequence. The percentage overlap between two repertoires was calculated by dividing the number of shared unique clonotypes by the size of the smaller repertoire. RTK rarefaction, the Chao1 estimator, and Recon v2.1 estimates of unobserved clonotypes were used to assess repertoire richness. For all TCRbeta clonotypes obtained by the gDNA method from a few donors, generation probabilities were computed with OLGA. The table was pulled from immuneACCESS by TCRdb, which kept in-frame rearrangements only. Such tables lose some clones; where checked, under half of the loss comes from unresolved V genes, and the rest has no known cause. The V and J calls and the clone size are those of that table, but D and trimming were determined from the DNA. The sample data list roughly 1,000,000 clones, and approximately 78% of these were observed just once. Clones ranked in the top ten supply approximately 0.5% of the sample.

This clone was detected a few times. Its antigen is unknown. No base quality values were provided; no much bigger clone lies one nucleotide off. The donors were healthy, HIV-negative adults with no recently reported acute infections or vaccinations. All donors were Caucasian adults living in Nashville, Tennessee, USA. Magnetic negative selection was used to enrich CD4+ T cells, after which naive cells were positively selected on CD45RA and the negative fraction became the memory subset. After blood collection by leukapheresis, PBMCs were isolated using Ficoll-Histopaque density gradient centrifugation and then cryopreserved in the vapor phase of liquid nitrogen. Analytical flow cytometry was used to check the purity and quantity of each magnetically sorted T cell population. Each sorted fraction had its genomic DNA isolated and then quantified by UV absorbance on a Nanodrop 2000c. General study outcomes and caveats: Because the study included only a small number of donors, the genetic and exposure-history diversity represented was limited. Incomplete sequencing was indicated by rarefaction of sorted-subset datasets, despite the large sequencing depth. Compared with non-shared clonotypes, clonotypes shared by all four sorted-subset donors had higher generation probabilities. Naive subsets generally had larger estimated clonotype richness than memory subsets. Pairwise subsampling led to the expectation that sequencing depth would affect the degree of clonotype sharing among donors. Sampling was restricted to blood, and TCR repertoires in tissue are likely to differ from TCR repertoires in blood. Roughly 5% of naive CD4, 3.5% of naive CD8, about 2.4% of memory CD4, and 0.4% of memory CD8 clonotypes were shared across a few donors.

The source is a man younger than 35 in good health. Some clones in this sample may be carry-over from other donors' samples. Sequencing was carried out using memory CD4+ T cells from PBMCs. Per the publication, the cell subset or site label means: CD45RA-negative fraction. Recombination linked TRBV27 to TRBJ1-1; TRBD1 agrees with 8 junctional bases. Here is the DNA: TGTGCCAGCAGTTTAAATCAGGGGGCGGAAACTGAAGCTTTCTTT. It translates as CASSLNQGAETEAFF.